Below, 7 T cell receptor beta chains from the same sample are listed, as sequenced in a study of Tregs in tolerant kidney transplant recipients. TCRdb's table, derived via immunoSEQ multiplex PCR, lists solely in-frame clones and lacks some. The sample data list 30,000 or so clones. The source material was CD8+ T cells from blood, sampled before the transplant. The source is a human donor who received a combined kidney and bone marrow transplant.

Turning to this clone: The read ends 3 residues shy of where the CDR3 ends; the end is completed using the germline J gene. The chain links TRBV7-9 to TRBJ2-5, with D unclear. CDR3 length: 15 residues. V was shortened by 0 bases and J by 0 bases, with 8 bases between the two germline ends. Germline CDR1 is SEHNR and CDR2 is FQNEAQ (reference sequence). The CDR3 here is CASSLAGLNQETQYF. CDR3 DNA (partial): TGTGCCAGCAGCTTAGCTGGGCTTAACCAAGAGACC.

As regards this clone: Read sequence stops 3 residues before the CDR3 end, and the germline J gene provides the missing end. The V call is TRBV18, the J call TRBJ1-5; a possible D gene is TRBD1 (6 bases). The CDR3 has 16 residues. V was cut by 1 base and J by 5 bases, with 15 bases left in between. Germline lookup yields CDR1 KGHSH and CDR2 LQKENI. Incomplete CDR3 DNA: TGTGCCAGCTCACCACAGGACAGAGGTCAGGATCAGCCC. As protein: CASSPQDRGQDQP. The CDR3 reads in full as CASSPQDRGQDQPQHF.

In regard to this clone: The read finishes 3 residues shy of the CDR3 end, and the germline J gene is used to complete it. The V and J genes are TRBV27 and TRBJ1-4; weak D call: TRBD1 (6 bases). Trimming took 1 base from V and 2 from J, leaving 8 bases between them. The CDR3 is 15 residues long. CDR1 is MNHEY and CDR2 is SMNVEV in the germline V gene (reference sequence). The CDR3 region is CASSLWQGTNEKLFF. The sequenced CDR3 bases are TGTGCCAGCAGTTTATGGCAGGGGACTAATGAAAAA.

About this clone: From the germline J gene comes the end of the CDR3, since the read stops 3 residues before it. The genes are TRBV4-1 and TRBJ2-7, with a weak D call TRBD1 (5 bases). Looked up from germline, CDR1 is MGHRA and CDR2 is YSYEKL. There are 14 residues in the CDR3. V was trimmed by 1 base and J by 0 bases, leaving 7 bases between them. CDR3 residues: CASSQGQGSYEQYF. CDR3 DNA, as far as it was read: TGCGCCAGCAGCCAAGGGCAGGGCTCCTACGAG.

A word on this clone: The read terminates 3 residues ahead of where the CDR3 ends, so the germline J gene completes it. J is TRBJ1-2 and V is TRBV5-4, with 7 bases that match TRBD1. In germline, CDR1 is SGHNT, CDR2 YYREEE (reference sequence). Trimming at V came to 4 bases and at J to 3 bases, leaving 3 bases not matched to a gene. The CDR3 is 13 amino acids. The CDR3 sequence: CASSVDRDYGYTF. The CDR3 bases that were read are TGTGCCAGCAGCGTCGACAGGGACTATGGC. The variable domain in full, completed from reference TRBV5-4 and TRBJ1-2, reads ETGVTQSPTHLIKTRGQQVTLRCSSQSGHNTVSWYQQALGQGPQFIFQYYREEENGRGNFPPRFSGLQFPNYSSELNVNALELDDSALYLCASSVDRDYGYTFGSGTRLTVV.

To note about this clone: The CDR3 extends 3 residues past the end of the read, so its final part is completed from the germline J gene. The rearrangement joins TRBV9 to TRBJ1-4, with 9 bases fitting TRBD1. Losses at the gene ends were 3 bases for V and 7 bases for J; bases not matched to a gene: 7. Germline assignment: CDR1 SGDLS and CDR2 YYNGEE. This CDR3 has 15 amino acids. CDR3 in amino acids: CASSALQGAGEKLFF. The CDR3 DNA, read in part, is TGTGCCAGCAGCGCACTACAGGGGGCCGGTGAAAAA.

Remarks on this clone: The read ends 3 residues shy of where the CDR3 ends; the end is completed using the germline J gene. The V call is TRBV5-1, the J call TRBJ2-2; TRBD2 matches at 8 bases. V lost 0 bases to trimming and J lost 2 bases; unmatched junction nucleotides: 3. This CDR3 region has 16 residues. Germline-derived CDR1 and CDR2 are SGHRS and YFSETQ. CDR3 protein: CASSLEAGANTGELFF. The covered CDR3 bases are TGCGCCAGCAGCTTGGAAGCGGGAGCAAACACCGGGGAG.